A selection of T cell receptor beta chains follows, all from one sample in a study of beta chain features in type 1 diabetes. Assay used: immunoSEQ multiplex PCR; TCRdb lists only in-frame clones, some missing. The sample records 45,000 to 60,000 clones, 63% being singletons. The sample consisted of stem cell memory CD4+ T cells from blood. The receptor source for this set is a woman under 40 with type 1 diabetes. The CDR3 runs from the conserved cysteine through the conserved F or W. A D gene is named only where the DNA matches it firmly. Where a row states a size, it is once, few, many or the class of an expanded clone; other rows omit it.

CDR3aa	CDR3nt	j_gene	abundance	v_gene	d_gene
CASSPDRGGTQHF	TGTGCCAGCAGCCCTGACAGGGGAGGTACCCAGCATTTT	TRBJ1-5	few	TRBV11-2	TRBD1
CASSQAGSGRLTYEQYF	TGCGCCAGCAGCCAAGCAGGCAGCGGGAGGTTAACCTACGAGCAGTACTTC	TRBJ2-7	.	TRBV4-1	TRBD2
CAWGQGQETQYF	TGTGCCTGGGGACAGGGACAAGAGACCCAGTACTTC	TRBJ2-5	.	TRBV30	TRBD1
CASSLARWNEKLFF	TGTGCCAGCAGCTTAGCCAGGTGGAATGAAAAACTGTTTTTT	TRBJ1-4	.	TRBV7-9	.
CASSLRREGYNEQFF	TGTGCTAGCAGCTTAAGGCGGGAGGGTTACAATGAGCAGTTCTTC	TRBJ2-1	.	TRBV7-7	TRBD2
CASSASSDRLNTEAFF	TGTGCCAGCAGCGCAAGTTCGGACAGATTGAACACTGAAGCTTTCTTT	TRBJ1-1	.	TRBV9	.
CASSLTDSSSYNEQFF	TGTGCCAGCAGCCTTACGGACAGTTCATCCTACAATGAGCAGTTCTTC	TRBJ2-1	.	TRBV4-2	.
CSAPGTSSYNEQFF	TGCAGCGCCCCCGGGACTTCATCCTACAATGAGCAGTTCTTC	TRBJ2-1	.	TRBV29-1	.
CASSQNRVMNTEAFF	TGCGCCAGCAGCCAGAACAGGGTCATGAACACTGAAGCTTTCTTT	TRBJ1-1	.	TRBV4-1	.
CASSFSGGIYQPQHF	TGTGCCAGCAGTTTTTCAGGGGGAATCTATCAGCCCCAGCATTTT	TRBJ1-5	.	TRBV27	TRBD1
CASSLGGAVAFF	TGTGCCAGCAGCTTAGGTGGCGCGGTGGCTTTCTTT	TRBJ1-1	.	TRBV7-9	.
CASSGGTSVYNEQFF	TGCGCCAGCAGCGGAGGCACTAGCGTATACAATGAGCAGTTCTTC	TRBJ2-1	.	TRBV5-1	TRBD2
CASSPEDTPGQGSYEQYF	TGTGCCAGCTCACCAGAAGATACACCGGGACAGGGATCCTACGAGCAGTACTTC	TRBJ2-7	.	TRBV18	TRBD1
CASSPTWAGTDTQYF	TGTGCCAGCAGCCCAACTTGGGCGGGAACAGATACGCAGTATTTT	TRBJ2-3	.	TRBV7-2	.
CASNILGQGFDEQYF	TGTGCCAGCAATATACTTGGACAGGGGTTTGACGAGCAGTACTTC	TRBJ2-7	few	TRBV2	TRBD1
CASSLYLEQYF	TGTGCCAGCAGCCTATACCTTGAGCAGTACTTC	TRBJ2-7	.	TRBV28	.
CASNPGTSGYNEQFF	TGTGCCAGCAATCCCGGGACTAGCGGATACAATGAGCAGTTCTTC	TRBJ2-1	.	TRBV6-1	TRBD2
CSVSGTGGFAGELFF	TGCAGCGTCTCCGGGACAGGGGGTTTCGCCGGGGAGCTGTTTTTT	TRBJ2-2	.	TRBV29-1	TRBD1
CAWKRLADIYNEQFF	TGTGCCTGGAAACGCCTAGCGGACATTTACAATGAGCAGTTCTTC	TRBJ2-1	.	TRBV30	TRBD2
CASTLSWTGGFGQPQHF	TGTGCCAGCACCCTTTCGTGGACAGGGGGCTTCGGGCAGCCCCAGCATTTT	TRBJ1-5	.	TRBV7-9	TRBD1
CASSISRRGETQYF	TGTGCCAGTAGTATCTCGCGGCGGGGCGAGACCCAGTACTTC	TRBJ2-5	.	TRBV19	.
CASTGPPSAGELFF	TGTGCCAGCACCGGACCTCCTAGCGCCGGGGAGCTGTTTTTT	TRBJ2-2	.	TRBV28	.
CASSQGVGTVTEQYF	TGTGCCAGCAGCCAAGGGGTCGGGACTGTGACCGAGCAGTACTTC	TRBJ2-7	.	TRBV7-3	.
CASSFSAPSDVQFF	TGCGCCAGCAGCTTCTCGGCCCCTAGCGATGTGCAGTTCTTC	TRBJ2-1	.	TRBV5-1	.
CASKNSFLRDKGYEQYF	TGCGCCAGCAAGAACAGCTTCCTACGGGACAAGGGCTACGAGCAGTACTTC	TRBJ2-7	.	TRBV5-1	.
CASSPDSLPQYF	TGTGCCAGCAGCCCAGACAGTTTGCCGCAGTATTTT	TRBJ2-3	.	TRBV7-2	.
CASSLGGAGGMYNEQFF	TGTGCCAGCAGCTTAGGTGGAGCGGGAGGTATGTACAATGAGCAGTTCTTC	TRBJ2-1	few	TRBV7-2	TRBD2
CASRPSESETQYF	TGCGCCAGCAGGCCCTCAGAATCTGAGACCCAGTACTTC	TRBJ2-5	.	TRBV5-1	.
CASIAGGQETQYF	TGTGCCAGCATTGCGGGAGGGCAAGAGACCCAGTACTTC	TRBJ2-5	.	TRBV5-6	TRBD2
CASSSGTSGYEQYF	TGTGCCAGCAGTTCCGGGACTAGCGGCTACGAGCAGTACTTC	TRBJ2-7	.	TRBV7-3	TRBD2
CASSWPTGTSYEQYF	TGTGCCAGCAGTTGGCCGACAGGGACCTCCTACGAGCAGTACTTC	TRBJ2-7	.	TRBV6-6	TRBD1
CASTPSGRWEQYF	TGTGCCAGTACCCCTAGCGGGAGGTGGGAGCAGTACTTC	TRBJ2-7	.	TRBV19	TRBD2
CASSRQGGDTEQFF	TGTGCCAGCAGCCGACAAGGGGGGGATACTGAGCAGTTCTTC	TRBJ2-1	.	TRBV7-3	.
CASKSVADTYEQYF	TGCGCCAGCAAGAGCGTAGCGGATACCTACGAGCAGTACTTC	TRBJ2-7	few	TRBV5-1	.
CAWSVWDRGIQYF	TGTGCCTGGAGTGTCTGGGACAGGGGCATTCAGTACTTC	TRBJ2-4	few	TRBV30	TRBD1